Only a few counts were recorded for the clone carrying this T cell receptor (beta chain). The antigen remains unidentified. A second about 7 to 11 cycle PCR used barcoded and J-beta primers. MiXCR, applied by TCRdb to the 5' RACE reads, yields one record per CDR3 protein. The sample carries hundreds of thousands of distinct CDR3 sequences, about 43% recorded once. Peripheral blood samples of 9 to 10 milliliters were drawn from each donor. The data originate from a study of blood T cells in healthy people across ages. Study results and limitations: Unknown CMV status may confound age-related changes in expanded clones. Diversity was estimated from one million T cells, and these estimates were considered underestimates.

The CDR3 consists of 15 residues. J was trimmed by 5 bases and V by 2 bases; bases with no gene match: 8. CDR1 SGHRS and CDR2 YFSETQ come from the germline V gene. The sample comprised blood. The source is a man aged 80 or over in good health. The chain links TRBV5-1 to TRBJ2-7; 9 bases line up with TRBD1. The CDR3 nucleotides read TGCGCCAGCAGCTTAGAGACCGGGACAGGGCACGAGCAGTACTTC. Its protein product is CASSLETGTGHEQYF.